The present T cell receptor beta chain was sequenced within a study of cytotoxic CD8 clonotypes in ibrutinib-treated CLL. Findings of the study overall: Clonality (at baseline) was higher than in age-matched healthy donors and tracked circulating CD8+ T-cell counts.

Method: immunoSEQ multiplex PCR; TCRdb's copy keeps in-frame clones and lacks some. The sample records 100,000 to 150,000 clones, around 85% being singletons. Concerning this clone itself: The target antigen is unknown.

The material sequenced was PBMCs, taken after 24 months of ibrutinib treatment. The TCR comes from a human donor with chronic lymphocytic leukemia.

As DNA, the CDR3 is TGTGCCAGCAGCACCCAGGTGGGCACTGAAGCTTTCTTT. This codes for CASSTQVGTEAFF. This chain uses TRBV12-1 with TRBJ1-1; the DNA was not compared with TRBD1, the D call given in the table. TRBV12-1 is termed a pseudogene. This CDR3 contains 13 residues.